Listed below are T cell receptor beta chains from one sample, sequenced in a study of shared clonotypes between healthy human individuals. Data came from immunoSEQ multiplex PCR; TCRdb stores just in-frame clones and leaves some out. The sample lists 2,500,000 or so clones, around 92% occurring once. The sample consisted of naive CD4+ T cells from PBMCs. The receptors were gathered from a man aged 18 to 30 in good health. Some clones in this sample may be carry-over from other donors' samples. Both conserved end residues are part of each CDR3. A D gene is named only where the DNA matches it firmly. A clone size is listed for some rows: how often the clone was seen (once, few, many), or a class if it is expanded.

D: .; V: TRBV19; J: TRBJ1-3; size: .; DNA: TGTGCCAGTAGTACCCAGGAGGTTGCTGGAAACACCATATATTTT; CDR3: CASSTQEVAGNTIYF
D: .; V: TRBV19; J: TRBJ1-4; size: .; DNA: TGTGCCAGTAGCCATTATCCACCCATCCGGGACGGTAATGAAAAACTGTTTTTT; CDR3: CASSHYPPIRDGNEKLFF
D: .; V: TRBV28; J: TRBJ1-2; size: .; DNA: TGTGCCAGCAGTTTAGACGGCACTAACTATGGCTACACCTTC; CDR3: CASSLDGTNYGYTF
D: .; V: TRBV5-1; J: TRBJ2-5; size: .; DNA: TGCGCCAGCAGCTTAACAGGGGAGACCCAGTACTTC; CDR3: CASSLTGETQYF
D: .; V: TRBV6-6; J: TRBJ1-2; size: few; DNA: TGTGCCAGCAGTTATTCGGGGGAAGGCTACACCTTC; CDR3: CASSYSGEGYTF
D: TRBD2; V: TRBV27; J: TRBJ2-1; size: .; DNA: TGTGCCAGCAGCCTATCCGCTCAGCGGGAGGAGCAGTTCTTC; CDR3: CASSLSAQREEQFF
D: .; V: TRBV2; J: TRBJ1-1; size: .; DNA: TGTGCCAGCAAGGCGGGGGGCAGCACTGAAGCTTTCTTT; CDR3: CASKAGGSTEAFF
D: TRBD1; V: TRBV18; J: TRBJ2-7; size: .; DNA: TGTGCCAGCTCACCCCGGGACAGGGGAAGGCCCTACGAGCAGTACTTC; CDR3: CASSPRDRGRPYEQYF
D: .; V: TRBV18; J: TRBJ1-5; size: .; DNA: TGTGCCAGCTCACCCACCATGGGTAGCAATCAGCCCCAGCATTTT; CDR3: CASSPTMGSNQPQHF
D: .; V: TRBV5-1; J: TRBJ1-3; size: .; DNA: TGCGCCAGCAGCTCCCAGGGGACTGGAAACACCATATATTTT; CDR3: CASSSQGTGNTIYF
D: .; V: TRBV7-2; J: TRBJ2-3; size: .; DNA: TGTGCCAGCAGCCCCACAATTGGGCCCGGCACAGATACGCAGTATTTT; CDR3: CASSPTIGPGTDTQYF
D: TRBD2; V: TRBV11-3; J: TRBJ2-3; size: .; DNA: TGTGCCAGCAGCTTAGCTACTAGCGGGATCGCAGATACGCAGTATTTT; CDR3: CASSLATSGIADTQYF
D: TRBD1; V: TRBV9; J: TRBJ2-7; size: .; DNA: TGTGCCAGCAGCGCGGACAGGGGCGGGCGCGAGCAGTACTTC; CDR3: CASSADRGGREQYF
D: .; V: TRBV7-6; J: TRBJ2-5; size: once; DNA: TGTGCCAGCGATATGGGCGGCGAGACCCAGTACTTC; CDR3: CASDMGGETQYF
D: .; V: TRBV5-1; J: TRBJ2-1; size: .; DNA: TGCGCCAGCAGCTTGCAAACGGGCCGCTCCTACAATGAGCAGTTCTTC; CDR3: CASSLQTGRSYNEQFF
D: .; V: TRBV5-1; J: TRBJ1-5; size: .; DNA: TGCGCCAGCAGCTTGGTGGGAGGGAATCAGCCCCAGCATTTT; CDR3: CASSLVGGNQPQHF
D: .; V: TRBV7-3; J: TRBJ1-1; size: few; DNA: TGTGCCAGCAGCTCGGGCACTGAAGCTTTCTTT; CDR3: CASSSGTEAFF
D: .; V: TRBV6-1; J: TRBJ2-5; size: .; DNA: TGTGCCAGCAGTCCTTCGACGGCGGAGACCCAGTACTTC; CDR3: CASSPSTAETQYF
D: .; V: TRBV7-3; J: TRBJ1-1; size: .; DNA: TGTGCCAGCAGCCCCCCCGGGGGATCTCTCACTGAAGCTTTCTTT; CDR3: CASSPPGGSLTEAFF
D: .; V: TRBV7-9; J: TRBJ2-7; size: .; DNA: TGTGCCAGCGGTCAAAACGAGCAGTACTTC; CDR3: CASGQNEQYF
D: TRBD2; V: TRBV5-1; J: TRBJ2-3; size: .; DNA: TGCGCCAGCAGCTTGGTAGGGAGGGTTGATACGCAGTATTTT; CDR3: CASSLVGRVDTQYF
D: TRBD1; V: TRBV7-8; J: TRBJ2-3; size: .; DNA: TGTGCCAGCAGCTTAGGGACAGGGACAAGGAGCACAGATACGCAGTATTTT; CDR3: CASSLGTGTRSTDTQYF
D: .; V: TRBV11-2; J: TRBJ2-1; size: .; DNA: TGTGCCAGCAGCTTAGACTCGGGACTCAGCTCCTACAATGAGCAGTTCTTC; CDR3: CASSLDSGLSSYNEQFF
D: .; V: TRBV28; J: TRBJ2-3; size: .; DNA: TGTGCCAGCAGTTCCCCCCCGGGCACAGATACGCAGTATTTT; CDR3: CASSSPPGTDTQYF
D: .; V: TRBV14; J: TRBJ1-3; size: once; DNA: TGTGCCAGCAGCCAACTCTTGAAGGGAAACACCATATATTTT; CDR3: CASSQLLKGNTIYF
D: TRBD2; V: TRBV28; J: TRBJ2-1; size: .; DNA: TGTGCCAGCAGTCCCGTAGCGGGAGGAGGGAATGAGCAGTTCTTC; CDR3: CASSPVAGGGNEQFF
D: .; V: TRBV10-2; J: TRBJ2-5; size: .; DNA: TGCGCCAGCAGTGAGTCCCGGGGGCTGAGGTCCAGGGGAGAAGAGACCCAGTACTTC; CDR3: CASSESRGLRSRGEETQYF
D: .; V: TRBV2; J: TRBJ1-1; size: .; DNA: TGTGCCAGCAGTGAAGCCGGGGGGCCAGTAGGTGAAGCTTTCTTT; CDR3: CASSEAGGPVGEAFF
D: TRBD2; V: TRBV18; J: TRBJ2-1; size: .; DNA: TGTGCCAGCTCACCAGGACTGGGACTAGCTTCCTACAATGAGCAGTTCTTC; CDR3: CASSPGLGLASYNEQFF
D: .; V: TRBV4-1; J: TRBJ1-4; size: .; DNA: TGCGCCAGCAGCCAAGATAGAGGGCAGAATCTGGAAAAACTGTTTTTT; CDR3: CASSQDRGQNLEKLFF
D: .; V: TRBV5-1; J: TRBJ2-2; size: .; DNA: TGCGCCAGCAGCCCCCCATTCACGGAGGACACCGGGGAGCTGTTTTTT; CDR3: CASSPPFTEDTGELFF
D: TRBD2; V: TRBV2; J: TRBJ2-2; size: .; DNA: TGTGCCAGCAAAACTAGCGGGAGTAGGGGCGGGGAGCTGTTTTTT; CDR3: CASKTSGSRGGELFF
D: .; V: TRBV28; J: TRBJ1-4; size: .; DNA: TGTGCCAGCACTAGTCAATCGGGGAATACTAATGAAAAACTGTTTTTT; CDR3: CASTSQSGNTNEKLFF
D: .; V: TRBV7-9; J: TRBJ2-1; size: .; DNA: TGTGCCAGCAGCTTAGGTCTCGGGAGCTCCTACAATGAGCAGTTCTTC; CDR3: CASSLGLGSSYNEQFF
D: .; V: TRBV28; J: TRBJ2-3; size: .; DNA: TGTGCCAGCAGTACTACTGGGAGCCGAGGTACGCAGTATTTT; CDR3: CASSTTGSRGTQYF
D: .; V: TRBV19; J: TRBJ1-3; size: few; DNA: TGTGCCAGCCGACTGGGCAGGTTATTTGGAAACACCATATATTTT; CDR3: CASRLGRLFGNTIYF
D: TRBD2; V: TRBV30; J: TRBJ2-2; size: .; DNA: TGTGCCTGGAGGCTTAGCGGGAGGGCCACCGGGGAGCTGTTTTTT; CDR3: CAWRLSGRATGELFF
D: .; V: TRBV28; J: TRBJ1-1; size: .; DNA: TGTGCCAGCAGTTTCCTGTCCAGGGTTTCGACTGAAGCTTTCTTT; CDR3: CASSFLSRVSTEAFF
D: .; V: TRBV28; J: TRBJ2-3; size: few; DNA: TGTGCCAGCAGTTTAAGCGGCACAGATACGCAGTATTTT; CDR3: CASSLSGTDTQYF
D: .; V: TRBV7-8; J: TRBJ2-1; size: once; DNA: TGTGCCAGCTTCCGCGGGGGCCCATACAATGAGCAGTTCTTC; CDR3: CASFRGGPYNEQFF
D: .; V: TRBV30; J: TRBJ1-1; size: once; DNA: TGTGCCTGGGAGGGCGGATACAACACTGAAGCTTTCTTT; CDR3: CAWEGGYNTEAFF
D: .; V: TRBV5-4; J: TRBJ2-1; size: .; DNA: TGTGCCAGCAGCCCCGGACCCTACAATGAGCAGTTCTTC; CDR3: CASSPGPYNEQFF
D: .; V: TRBV4-1; J: TRBJ1-5; size: .; DNA: TGCGCCAGCAGCCCACTTAATCCCGGAGGAGGAGATCAGCCCCAGCATTTT; CDR3: CASSPLNPGGGDQPQHF
D: .; V: TRBV7-2; J: TRBJ1-1; size: .; DNA: TGTGCCAGCAGCTGGGGGGGTTCGGTGAACACTGAAGCTTTCTTT; CDR3: CASSWGGSVNTEAFF
D: .; V: TRBV5-6; J: TRBJ2-2; size: .; DNA: TGTGCCAGCAGCTTTGGGACCACCGGGGAGCTGTTTTTT; CDR3: CASSFGTTGELFF
D: .; V: TRBV15; J: TRBJ1-4; size: .; DNA: TGTGCCACCAGCAGAGACCTACCGTCTCGGGTTACTGAAAAACTGTTTTTT; CDR3: CATSRDLPSRVTEKLFF
D: TRBD2; V: TRBV7-2; J: TRBJ2-4; size: .; DNA: TGTGCCAGCAGCCGTAGCGGGACCGGAAACATTCAGTACTTC; CDR3: CASSRSGTGNIQYF
D: .; V: TRBV9; J: TRBJ1-1; size: .; DNA: TGTGCCAGCAGCGTAGAGGGGTTGAACACTGAAGCTTTCTTT; CDR3: CASSVEGLNTEAFF
D: .; V: TRBV5-1; J: TRBJ2-7; size: .; DNA: TGCGCCAGCAGCTTGGTTCGGAATACTTACGAGCAGTACTTC; CDR3: CASSLVRNTYEQYF
D: .; V: TRBV28; J: TRBJ2-3; size: .; DNA: TGTGCCAGCAGTTTAAGAAAAGATACGCAGTATTTT; CDR3: CASSLRKDTQYF
D: .; V: TRBV28; J: TRBJ1-2; size: once; DNA: TGTGCCAGCAGTTTTATGGGGGGAACAAAGGGCTACACCTTC; CDR3: CASSFMGGTKGYTF
D: .; V: TRBV7-3; J: TRBJ2-3; size: .; DNA: TGTGCCAGCAGCTTAGTCCGGGGAATCTCAGATACGCAGTATTTT; CDR3: CASSLVRGISDTQYF
D: TRBD1; V: TRBV5-1; J: TRBJ1-1; size: .; DNA: TGCGCCAGCAGACATGGGACAGGGGCTTTGAACACTGAAGCTTTCTTT; CDR3: CASRHGTGALNTEAFF
D: TRBD2; V: TRBV4-1; J: TRBJ2-4; size: .; DNA: TGCGCCAGCAGCCCCGGACTAGCGGGAGGGATAGCCAAAAACATTCAGTACTTC; CDR3: CASSPGLAGGIAKNIQYF
D: .; V: TRBV5-1; J: TRBJ2-5; size: .; DNA: TGCGCCAGCAGCCCCGAGACGAGAGAGACCCAGTACTTC; CDR3: CASSPETRETQYF